These 14 T cell receptor beta chains were sequenced from one sample in a study of OX40 agonist ivuxolimab in advanced cancers. Some clones are missing from TCRdb's copy, which holds only in-frame ones; the method was immunoSEQ multiplex PCR. This table holds tens of thousands of clones, about 89% found once. This specimen was CD4+ or CD8+ T cells sorted from blood, taken in a trial of the OX40 agonist ivuxolimab. The receptor set was obtained from an adult with an advanced solid tumor such as melanoma, head and neck, liver or kidney cancer.

This chain links TRBV5-1 with TRBJ2-5, with D possibly called TRBD1 or TRBD2 (5 bases each). The length of the CDR3 is 14 residues. Germline V gives CDR1 SGHRS, CDR2 YFSETQ. V lost 4 bases and J 7 bases, leaving 17 bases between the germline ends. CDR3 DNA sequence: TGCGCCAGCAGCCCAGAGTCGGCTGGGGGGACCCAGTACTTC. Amino acids: CASSPESAGGTQYF.

The chain carries TRBV7-6 and TRBJ2-5, with 9 nucleotides matching TRBD2. In germline, CDR1 is SGHVS, CDR2 FNYEAQ. V shed 5 bases, J shed 2 bases, and the junction held 9 bases outside the gene matches. The CDR3 contains 16 residues. The CDR3 loop reads CASSARGGLAQETQYF. For the CDR3, the DNA is TGTGCCAGCAGCGCCAGGGGGGGACTAGCTCAAGAGACCCAGTACTTC.

This clone came up a few times. The chain links TRBV28 to TRBJ1-1, with D possibly TRBD1 on 5 matching bases. The CDR3 runs to 14 residues. Trimming removed 7 bases from V and 4 bases from J, with 16 bases in between. The V gene's germline CDR1 is MDHEN and CDR2 SYDVKM. CDR3 region: CASTLAGRGTEAFF. The DNA for the CDR3 is TGTGCCAGCACCCTAGCGGGACGTGGCACTGAAGCTTTCTTT.

J is TRBJ1-3 and V is TRBV28; 7 nucleotides align to TRBD1. Germline V lookup: CDR1 MDHEN, CDR2 SYDVKM. The CDR3 is 15 residues long. The V gene end was trimmed by 5 bases and the J gene end by 3 bases; junction bases not matched to a gene: 7. The CDR3 DNA reads TGTGCCAGCAGTGGCGGGACAGCTAATGGAAACACCATATATTTT. This gives the protein CASSGGTANGNTIYF.

The chain couples TRBV22-1 to TRBJ1-1. TRBV22-1 is noted as a pseudogene. The CDR3 totals 15 residues. In DNA form, the CDR3 reads TGTCCTGGGAGCGCACTTTCGGGGAGGAACACTGAAGCTTTCTTT. Translation gives CPGSALSGRNTEAFF.

CDR3 sequence (DNA): TGTGCCAGCAGCCCGGGACTAGCGGGAGTTGGCGAGACCCAGTACTTC. It is translated as CASSPGLAGVGETQYF. The chain combines TRBV7-3 with TRBJ2-5; TRBD2 matches 14 bases. Per germline, CDR1 SGHTA and CDR2 FQGTGA. The CDR3 covers 16 residues. J was trimmed by 5 bases and V by 5 bases; bases with no gene match: 7.

V gene TRBV9 combines with J gene TRBJ1-1; D is unresolved. Looked up from germline, CDR1 is SGDLS and CDR2 is YYNGEE. V was pared by 7 bases and J by 4 bases, with 17 bases between. The length of the CDR3 is 14 residues. Here the CDR3 reads CASGKTDVRTEAFF. The CDR3, as DNA: TGTGCCAGCGGAAAGACGGATGTGCGCACTGAAGCTTTCTTT.

The rearrangement links TRBV19 to TRBJ2-5; maybe TRBD2 (5 bases). V was clipped by 3 bases and J by 4 bases, with 12 bases between them. The CDR3 contains 14 residues. Germline CDR1 and CDR2: LNHDA and SQIVND (reference sequence). The CDR3 DNA sequence: TGTGCCAGTAGTATGAACGGGATTGTAGAGACCCAGTACTTC. Encoded protein: CASSMNGIVETQYF.

This clone appeared once. The chain links TRBV9 to TRBJ2-3, with a tentative D call TRBD1 (6 bases). V gave up 2 bases and J gave up 0 bases, with 13 bases separating them. In germline, CDR1 is SGDLS, CDR2 YYNGEE. This CDR3 is built from 16 residues. CDR3 in DNA: TGTGCCAGCAGCGTCCAGCCAGGGGTCAGCACAGATACGCAGTATTTT. Encoded protein: CASSVQPGVSTDTQYF.

The chain links TRBV19 to TRBJ1-5, with unresolved D. CDR3 length equals 15 residues. Germline V gene data show CDR1 as LNHDA and CDR2 as SQIVND (reference sequence). Deletions cut 7 bases from V and 5 bases from J, with 18 bases between. DNA of the CDR3: TGTGCCAGTAAAGATTCAGCAGAGCAGTATCAGCCCCAGCATTTT. Amino acid sequence: CASKDSAEQYQPQHF.

V is TRBV7-2 and J is TRBJ2-1; possible D gene TRBD2, 6 bases. The CDR3 runs 14 residues. V was shortened by 5 bases and J by 10 bases, with 18 bases between the two germline ends. The germline CDR1 and CDR2 sequences are SGHTA and FQGNSA. The CDR3 sequence is CASSPGGFSGEQFF. CDR3 nucleotides: TGTGCCAGCAGCCCCGGGGGATTCAGCGGCGAGCAGTTCTTC.

This clone has a single count. The chain combines TRBV5-1 with TRBJ2-3; 10 bases agree with TRBD2. Per germline, CDR1 SGHRS and CDR2 YFSETQ. This CDR3 comprises 18 residues. Unmatched junction bases numbered 7, after V lost 0 bases and J lost 0 bases. The chain's CDR3 is CASSLAAGGILSTDTQYF. Here the CDR3 DNA reads TGCGCCAGCAGCTTGGCAGCGGGAGGGATCCTTAGCACAGATACGCAGTATTTT.

V is TRBV15 and J is TRBJ1-4; TRBD1 aligns across 11 bases. This CDR3 contains 17 residues. The germline V gene has CDR1 LNHNV and CDR2 YYDKDF (reference sequence). J lost 7 bases, V lost 3 bases, and 10 bases had no gene match. The CDR3 loop reads CATSSGQGAPRGEKLFF. Here the CDR3 DNA reads TGTGCCACCAGCAGCGGACAGGGGGCCCCGAGAGGTGAAAAACTGTTTTTT.

This clone was picked up a small number of times. This chain uses TRBV30 with TRBJ1-1; the D gene is possibly TRBD1 (6 bases). The CDR3 is 13 amino acids. V lost 8 bases to trimming and J lost 2 bases, with 15 bases between them. Germline V gene data show CDR1 as GTSNPN and CDR2 as SVGIG (reference sequence). The CDR3 spells CAAGRGANTEAFF. The CDR3 DNA reads TGTGCCGCTGGAAGGGGGGCTAACACTGAAGCTTTCTTT.